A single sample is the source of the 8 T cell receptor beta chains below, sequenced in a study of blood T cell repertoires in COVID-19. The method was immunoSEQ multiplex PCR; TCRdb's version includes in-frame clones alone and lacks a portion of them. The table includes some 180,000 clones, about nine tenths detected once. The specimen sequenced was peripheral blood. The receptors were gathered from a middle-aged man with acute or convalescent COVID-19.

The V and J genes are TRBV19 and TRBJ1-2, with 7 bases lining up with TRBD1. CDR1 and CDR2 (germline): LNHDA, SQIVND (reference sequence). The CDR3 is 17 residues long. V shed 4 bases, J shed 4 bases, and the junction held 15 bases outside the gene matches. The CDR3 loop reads CASSTRGTEQPFYGYTF. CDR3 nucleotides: TGTGCCAGTAGTACCAGAGGGACAGAGCAACCATTCTATGGCTACACCTTC.

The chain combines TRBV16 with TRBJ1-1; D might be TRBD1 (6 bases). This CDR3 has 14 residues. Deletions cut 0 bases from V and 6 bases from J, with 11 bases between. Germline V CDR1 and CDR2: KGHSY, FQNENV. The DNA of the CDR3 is TGTGCCAGCAGCCAATCGGCAGGGGCCGCTGAAGCTTTCTTT. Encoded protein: CASSQSAGAAEAFF. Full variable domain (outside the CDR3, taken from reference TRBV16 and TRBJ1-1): GEEVAQTPKHLVRGEGQKAKLYCAPIKGHSYVFWYQQVLKNEFKFLISFQNENVFDETGMPKERFSAKCLPNSPCSLEIQATKLEDSAVYFCASSQSAGAAEAFFGQGTRLTVV.

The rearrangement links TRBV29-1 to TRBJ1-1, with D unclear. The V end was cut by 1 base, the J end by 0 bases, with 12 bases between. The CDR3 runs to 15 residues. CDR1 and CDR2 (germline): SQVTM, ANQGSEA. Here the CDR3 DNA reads TGCAGCGTTGAAGGAGTAGGAGGGTTGAACACTGAAGCTTTCTTT. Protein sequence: CSVEGVGGLNTEAFF.

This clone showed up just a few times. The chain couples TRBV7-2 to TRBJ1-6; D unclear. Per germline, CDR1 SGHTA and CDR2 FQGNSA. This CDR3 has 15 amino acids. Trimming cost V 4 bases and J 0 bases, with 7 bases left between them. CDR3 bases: TGTGCCAGCAGCTCCATGAGCTCCTATAATTCACCCCTCCACTTT. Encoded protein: CASSSMSSYNSPLHF. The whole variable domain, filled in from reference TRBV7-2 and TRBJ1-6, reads GAGVSQSPSNKVTEKGKDVELRCDPISGHTALYWYRQSLGQGLEFLIYFQGNSAPDKSGLPSDRFSAERTGGSVSTLTIQRTQQEDSAVYLCASSSMSSYNSPLHFGNGTRLTVT.

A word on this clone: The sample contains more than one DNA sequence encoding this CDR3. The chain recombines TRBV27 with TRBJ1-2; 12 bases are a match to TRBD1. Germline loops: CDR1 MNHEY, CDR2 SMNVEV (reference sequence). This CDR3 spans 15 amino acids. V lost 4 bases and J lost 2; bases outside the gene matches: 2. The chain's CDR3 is CASSSGQGANYGYTF. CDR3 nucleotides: TGTGCCAGCAGTTCGGGACAGGGGGCGAACTATGGCTACACCTTC.

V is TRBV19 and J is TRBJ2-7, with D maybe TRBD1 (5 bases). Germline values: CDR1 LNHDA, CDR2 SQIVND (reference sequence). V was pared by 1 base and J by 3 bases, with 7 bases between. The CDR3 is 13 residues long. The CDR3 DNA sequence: TGTGCCAGTAGTATAGTAGACAGCTACGAGCAGTACTTC. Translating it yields CASSIVDSYEQYF. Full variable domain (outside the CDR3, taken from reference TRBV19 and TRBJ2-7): DGGITQSPKYLFRKEGQNVTLSCEQNLNHDAMYWYRQDPGQGLRLIYYSQIVNDFQKGDIAEGYSVSREKKESFPLTVTSAQKNPTAFYLCASSIVDSYEQYFGPGTRLTVT.

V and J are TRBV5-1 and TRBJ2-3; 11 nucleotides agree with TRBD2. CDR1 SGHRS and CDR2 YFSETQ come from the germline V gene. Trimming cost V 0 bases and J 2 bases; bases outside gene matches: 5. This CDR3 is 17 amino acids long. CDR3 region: CASSLVGSGGATDTQYF. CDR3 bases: TGCGCCAGCAGCTTGGTCGGTAGCGGGGGGGCCACAGATACGCAGTATTTT.

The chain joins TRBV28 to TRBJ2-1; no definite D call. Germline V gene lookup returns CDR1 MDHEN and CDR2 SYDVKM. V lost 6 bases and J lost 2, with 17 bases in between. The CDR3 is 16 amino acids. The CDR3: CASRPRLIKAYNEQFF. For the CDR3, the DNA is TGTGCCAGCAGACCCCGACTCATCAAAGCCTACAATGAGCAGTTCTTC.